This T cell receptor (beta chain) was profiled in a study of T-cell reconstitution after alpha-beta-depleted transplantation in children (dated by TCRdb to about 2016). Describing the broader study: T-cell immune reconstitution after TCRalphabeta/CD19-depleted allogeneic hematopoietic cell transplantation in children was quantitatively tracked in the study by means of TCR repertoire profiling. General conclusions and limits of the study: The high TCRbeta diversity at day 60 in some patients was ascribed to recipient T cells and intrathymic progenitors that had survived conditioning. About two months after transplant, the apparently early recovery of alphabetaT-cell counts reportedly depended on just several hundred clones that had expanded rapidly and came from non-depleted graft cells. Over subsequent months, a decline in hyperexpanded clone frequencies was noted, and after one year, T-cell counts and TCRbeta diversity were mostly ascribed to newly produced T cells.

Interpreted using the paper, the treatment or condition label stands for: allogeneic hematopoietic cell transplantation with graft depleted of TCRalphabeta T cells and CD19 B cells. The children who served as transplant recipients had been given grafts of TCRalphabeta/CD19-depleted allogeneic hematopoietic cells. To prepare the library, PCR was applied. TCRdb records Illumina HiSeq 2500 as the sequencer. Molecular barcoding was employed in the preparation of TCR libraries, with unique molecular identifiers being used to normalize TCRbeta repertoire quantification. TCRdb took the public reads, trimmed them with fastp at Q25, ran MiXCR for clone calling and kept in-frame beta chains. Rows with a matching CDR3 protein are joined into one entry that keeps the most common DNA and genes. The sample contains 200,000 to 250,000 distinct CDR3 sequences, about a quarter of them found a single time. Roughly 2.7% of the sample rests with the top ten.

V ends up 0 bases short and J 2 bases short, with an unmatched junction base count of 4. Spanning cysteine to phenylalanine, the CDR3 consists of 15 amino acids. This entry keeps only the CDR3 DNA: 45 bases, framed from base 1. CDR1 SGHTA and CDR2 FQGNSA are derived from the germline V gene. About this clonotype: Its antigen specificity is not known. Base qualities are missing; no much larger clone stands one base away.

The sequence came from a girl aged 2 to 10 with Fanconi anemia, due to receive a stem cell transplant. This material consisted of PBMCs, taken before TCRalphabeta/CD19-depleted stem cell transplant. Recombination joined TRBV7-2 with TRBJ2-7; TRBD2 lines up with 7 middle nucleotides. The CDR3 loop reads CASSLAGGPPYEQYF. The nucleotide sequence reads TGTGCCAGCAGCTTAGCGGGAGGGCCCCCCTACGAGCAGTACTTC.